Shown below are 32 T cell receptor beta chains from a single sample sequenced in a study of shared clonotypes between healthy human individuals. As defined, naive CD8 cells were CD45RO-negative and positively selected for CCR7, with terminally differentiated effector memory CD45RA+ cells excluded. Repertoires were generated with immunoSEQ multiplex PCR, while TCRdb's copy carries only in-frame clones and drops some. The table lists around 2,000,000 clones, less than 95% of them singletons. The material sequenced was naive CD8+ T cells sorted from blood. Every receptor here comes from a man aged 18 to 35 in good health.

The V call is TRBV7-8, the J call TRBJ2-1; 13 bases align to TRBD2. The length of the CDR3 is 17 residues. Unmatched junction bases numbered 8, after V lost 5 bases and J lost 4 bases. The germline V gene has CDR1 SGHVS and CDR2 FQNEAQ. The CDR3 nucleotides are TGTGCCAGCAGCCCGATTGTGACTAGCGGGGGGTACAATGAGCAGTTCTTC. It translates to CASSPIVTSGGYNEQFF. The full variable domain, its missing parts supplied by reference TRBV7-8 and TRBJ2-1, is GAGVSQSPRYKVAKRGQDVALRCDPISGHVSLFWYQQALGQGPEFLTYFQNEAQLDKSGLPSDRFFAERPEGSVSTLKIQRTQQEDSAVYLCASSPIVTSGGYNEQFFGPGTRLTVL.

The chain employs TRBV9 and TRBJ2-7; 14 bases are a match to TRBD2. CDR3 length: 17 residues. Unmatched junction bases numbered 10, after V lost 2 bases and J lost 6 bases. CDR1 SGDLS and CDR2 YYNGEE come from the germline V gene. Here the CDR3 DNA reads TGTGCCAGCAGCGTGGGACTAGCGGGAGATACGTTGGCCGAGCAGTACTTC. It yields the protein CASSVGLAGDTLAEQYF.

The rearrangement uses TRBV30 and TRBJ2-7, with 7 bases fitting TRBD1. The germline V gene encodes CDR1 GTSNPN and CDR2 SVGIG (reference sequence). After removal of 2 bases from V and 2 bases from J, the junction contained 6 bases not matched to a gene. The CDR3 runs to 14 residues. The CDR3 bases are TGTGCCTGGAGTCCGACAGGGCTCACCTACGAGCAGTACTTC. This encodes CAWSPTGLTYEQYF.

The chain has TRBV4-3 and TRBJ2-1; 9 bases line up with TRBD1. The CDR3 contains 14 residues. CDR1 LGHNA and CDR2 YSLEER come from the germline V gene. Losses at the gene ends were 4 bases for V and 5 bases for J; bases not matched to a gene: 3. CDR3 amino acids: CASSPRDRDNEQFF. Written as DNA, the CDR3 is TGCGCCAGCAGCCCCCGGGACAGGGACAATGAGCAGTTCTTC.

V usage is TRBV6-5 and J usage is TRBJ1-1; D call uncertain. This CDR3 contains 15 residues. V was shortened by 6 bases and J by 2 bases, with 16 bases between the two germline ends. The germline gives CDR1 MNHEY, CDR2 SVGAGI. For the CDR3, the DNA is TGTGCCAGCAGCCTTTCTCGCGGGGTAAACACTGAAGCTTTCTTT. Translated, it gives CASSLSRGVNTEAFF.

This rearrangement joins TRBV6-6 to TRBJ1-3; TRBD1 aligns across 8 bases. Germline CDR1 is MNHNY and CDR2 is SVGAGI (reference sequence). CDR3 length equals 16 residues. The trim removed 2 bases at V and 7 bases at J, leaving 10 bases unmatched. This CDR3 is CASSYPLTGESNTIYF. The DNA for the CDR3 is TGTGCCAGCAGTTACCCCCTGACAGGGGAGTCGAACACCATATATTTT.

The genes are TRBV28 and TRBJ2-3; 7 bases match TRBD2. Germline V lookup: CDR1 MDHEN, CDR2 SYDVKM. The CDR3 contains 16 residues. V dropped 0 bases and J dropped 1; count of bases not matched to a gene: 4. As DNA, the CDR3 is TGTGCCAGCAGTTTATGGGAGGGAGGGGGCACAGATACGCAGTATTTT. Translated, it gives CASSLWEGGGTDTQYF. Full variable domain (rest looked up from reference TRBV28 and TRBJ2-3): DVKVTQSSRYLVKRTGEKVFLECVQDMDHENMFWYRQDPGLGLRLIYFSYDVKMKEKGDIPEGYSVSREKKERFSLILESASTNQTSMYLCASSLWEGGGTDTQYFGPGTRLTVL.

This chain links TRBV7-9 with TRBJ2-2; 8 bases match TRBD1. CDR1 is SEHNR and CDR2 is FQNEAQ in the germline V gene (reference sequence). The CDR3 consists of 17 residues. V gave up 4 bases and J gave up 6 bases; unmatched junction bases: 13. CDR3: CASSSTADRVQPGELFF. The CDR3 DNA is TGTGCCAGCAGCTCCACCGCGGACAGGGTGCAGCCCGGGGAGCTGTTTTTT.

The rearrangement joins TRBV5-1 to TRBJ1-2; 8 nucleotides match TRBD1. Per germline, CDR1 SGHRS and CDR2 YFSETQ. With V trimmed by 6 bases and J by 4 bases, 14 bases remained unmatched. The CDR3 sequence is 16 residues long. The CDR3 reads CASTYERTGPAYGYTF. The CDR3 DNA follows: TGCGCCAGCACTTACGAACGGACAGGGCCGGCCTATGGCTACACCTTC.

This sequence joins TRBV5-4 and TRBJ2-7, with 12 nucleotides matching TRBD2. Germline assignment: CDR1 SGHNT and CDR2 YYREEE (reference sequence). The trim removed 3 bases at V and 0 bases at J, leaving 13 bases unmatched. This CDR3 is 19 amino acids long. DNA for the CDR3: TGTGCCAGCAGCTACGGACTAGCGGGACTATTCTCCAGCTCCTACGAGCAGTACTTC. Its protein product is CASSYGLAGLFSSSYEQYF. The full variable domain, in which reference TRBV5-4 and TRBJ2-7 provide the parts outside the CDR3, is ETGVTQSPTHLIKTRGQQVTLRCSSQSGHNTVSWYQQALGQGPQFIFQYYREEENGRGNFPPRFSGLQFPNYSSELNVNALELDDSALYLCASSYGLAGLFSSSYEQYFGPGTRLTVT.

The genes are TRBV5-4 and TRBJ2-7, with D unresolved. The CDR3 length is 13 residues. Trimming took 1 base from V and 2 from J, leaving 7 bases between them. Germline-derived CDR1 and CDR2 are SGHNT and YYREEE (reference sequence). The CDR3 sequence is CASSLSKTYEQYF. CDR3 in DNA: TGTGCCAGCAGCTTGAGTAAAACCTACGAGCAGTACTTC.

A word on this clone: The same CDR3 can be traced to other DNA sequences in this sample. The chain joins TRBV27 to TRBJ1-5; TRBD1 is a possible D gene (5 bases). Trimming took 2 bases from V and 0 from J, leaving 11 bases between them. CDR1 and CDR2 from the germline V gene are MNHEY and SMNVEV (reference sequence). The CDR3 spans 16 residues. The CDR3 loop reads CASSLGGAYSNQPQHF. CDR3 DNA: TGTGCCAGCAGTTTAGGGGGAGCATATAGCAATCAGCCCCAGCATTTT.

This rearrangement joins TRBV30 to TRBJ2-7; tentatively, D is TRBD1 or TRBD2 (5 bases each). The CDR3 runs to 15 residues. V was cut by 0 bases and J by 1 base, with 13 bases left in between. From germline, CDR1 is GTSNPN and CDR2 SVGIG (reference sequence). In DNA form, the CDR3 reads TGTGCCTGGAGTGTAAGTCTCGGGGCTTCCTACGAGCAGTACTTC. It encodes CAWSVSLGASYEQYF.

This clone was detected only a few times. V usage is TRBV19 and J usage is TRBJ1-2; the D gene is possibly TRBD1 (6 bases). V was cut by 9 bases and J by 3 bases, with 14 bases left in between. This CDR3 contains 13 residues. Germline lookup yields CDR1 LNHDA and CDR2 SQIVND (reference sequence). The CDR3 coding sequence is TGTGCCAGCCTAGGGACACGTTACTATGGCTACACCTTC. Residues: CASLGTRYYGYTF.

The V call is TRBV18, the J call TRBJ2-7, with TRBD1 matching over 7 bases. With 3 bases clipped from V and 5 bases from J, the junction kept 7 bases outside the gene matches. This CDR3 contains 14 residues. CDR1 KGHSH and CDR2 LQKENI come from the germline V gene. CDR3 sequence (DNA): TGTGCCAGCTCACCCCCCGGGACAGACGACGAGCAGTACTTC. Translating gives CASSPPGTDDEQYF.

This chain links TRBV6-5 with TRBJ2-4, with D perhaps TRBD1 or TRBD2 (5 bases each). Trimming cost V 2 bases and J 7 bases, with 9 bases left between them. This CDR3 is built from 13 residues. From germline, CDR1 is MNHEY and CDR2 SVGAGI. The CDR3 region is CASSYGDGNIQYF. CDR3 DNA: TGTGCCAGCAGTTACGGGGACGGGAACATTCAGTACTTC.

This rearrangement joins TRBV5-5 to TRBJ1-1; tentative D call: TRBD1 (5 bases). Germline V gene lookup returns CDR1 SGHKS and CDR2 YYEKEE (reference sequence). The CDR3 consists of 14 residues. The V gene lost 4 bases and the J gene lost 2 bases, with 12 bases spanning the gap. The CDR3 is CASSRGRVNTEAFF. CDR3 DNA sequence: TGTGCCAGCAGCCGGGGACGGGTAAACACTGAAGCTTTCTTT.

This sequence joins TRBV28 and TRBJ2-3, with D hard to call. This CDR3 spans 13 amino acids. The germline V gene encodes CDR1 MDHEN and CDR2 SYDVKM. V lost 2 bases, J lost 1 base, and 4 bases lay in between. The CDR3 here is CASSLLGTDTQYF. The CDR3 coding sequence is TGTGCCAGCAGTTTACTTGGCACAGATACGCAGTATTTT.

The chain joins TRBV9 to TRBJ2-7; the D gene is possibly TRBD2 (6 bases). The CDR3 runs 13 residues. Trimming pared 4 bases from V and 5 bases from J, leaving 13 bases between. Germline V gene lookup returns CDR1 SGDLS and CDR2 YYNGEE. As DNA, the CDR3 is TGTGCCAGCAGCCCCCCAGGGAGGAACGAGCAGTACTTC. This sequence encodes CASSPPGRNEQYF.

About this clone: In the same sample, other DNA sequences code for this CDR3. The chain has TRBV11-2 and TRBJ2-7; D is ambiguous. Germline CDR1 SGHAT, CDR2 FQNNGV. V was pared by 3 bases and J by 3 bases, with 9 bases between. The CDR3 is made up of 13 amino acids. Written as DNA, the CDR3 is TGTGCCAGCAGCTTCGGCGTCAGCTACGAGCAGTACTTC. It encodes CASSFGVSYEQYF. Based on the CDR3 plus reference TRBV11-2 and TRBJ2-7, the full variable domain is EAGVAQSPRYKIIEKRQSVAFWCNPISGHATLYWYQQILGQGPKLLIQFQNNGVVDDSQLPKDRFSAERLKGVDSTLKIQPAKLEDSAVYLCASSFGVSYEQYFGPGTRLTVT.

The rearrangement uses TRBV27 and TRBJ2-1; D unresolved. Trimming took off 6 bases at V and 4 bases at J, with 13 bases between the two ends. The CDR3 runs to 14 residues. Germline CDR1 reads MNHEY; CDR2 reads SMNVEV (reference sequence). CDR3 nucleotide sequence: TGTGCCAGCAGGGTGGAGAACCTGTACAATGAGCAGTTCTTC. Amino acids: CASRVENLYNEQFF.

Of note for this clone: The sample contains more than one DNA sequence encoding this CDR3. This chain joins TRBV6-5 and TRBJ2-7, with D possibly TRBD1 on 6 matching bases. Germline loops: CDR1 MNHEY, CDR2 SVGAGI. The CDR3 spans 13 residues. V lost 0 bases and J lost 7, with 10 bases in between. The CDR3 nucleotides read TGTGCCAGCAGTTACTCGACTCAGGGGGAGCAGTACTTC. It yields the protein CASSYSTQGEQYF.

This chain connects TRBV19 to TRBJ2-7; tentative D call: TRBD1 (6 bases). Germline V CDR1 and CDR2: LNHDA, SQIVND (reference sequence). The V end lost 0 bases, the J end lost 4 bases, and 16 bases lay between the germline ends. The CDR3 covers 16 residues. CDR3 sequence (DNA): TGTGCCAGTAGTATAGATATCATGGACAGAAAATACGAGCAGTACTTC. It specifies CASSIDIMDRKYEQYF.

CDR3 protein: CAWIKDSTYEQYF. CDR3 DNA: TGTGCCTGGATAAAGGACAGCACCTACGAGCAGTACTTC. J is TRBJ2-7 and V is TRBV30; a weak D match, TRBD1 (6 bases). The V end was cut by 4 bases, the J end by 2 bases, with 12 bases between. Germline V gives CDR1 GTSNPN, CDR2 SVGIG (reference sequence). The CDR3 length is 13 residues.

To note about this clone: This sample also contains other DNA sequences that code for the same CDR3. The chain has TRBV2 and TRBJ1-3, with unresolved D. This CDR3 is built from 15 residues. Germline CDR1 is SNHLY and CDR2 is FYNNEI. Trimming stripped 3 bases from V and 0 bases from J, with 9 bases between. DNA for the CDR3: TGTGCCAGCAGTGATGGTCCGAGCTCTGGAAACACCATATATTTT. As protein: CASSDGPSSGNTIYF.

The count of this clone is one. This chain uses TRBV7-9 with TRBJ2-7, with a possible D match to TRBD1 (5 bases). The V end lost 8 bases, the J end lost 5 bases, and 22 bases lay between the germline ends. Germline V gene sequence: CDR1 SEHNR, CDR2 FQNEAQ (reference sequence). The CDR3 runs to 15 residues. The chain's CDR3 is CASGFRVKYADEQYF. Written as DNA, the CDR3 is TGTGCCAGCGGGTTCAGGGTTAAATACGCCGACGAGCAGTACTTC.

This chain joins TRBV19 and TRBJ2-1, with 7 bases lining up with TRBD1. The CDR3 is 13 amino acids. Trimming cost V 6 bases and J 5 bases; bases outside gene matches: 4. Germline loops: CDR1 LNHDA, CDR2 SQIVND (reference sequence). Here the CDR3 reads CASSLTGDNEQFF. Written as DNA, the CDR3 is TGTGCCAGTAGCCTTACAGGGGACAATGAGCAGTTCTTC. The entire variable domain, with the rest obtained from reference TRBV19 and TRBJ2-1, is as follows: DGGITQSPKYLFRKEGQNVTLSCEQNLNHDAMYWYRQDPGQGLRLIYYSQIVNDFQKGDIAEGYSVSREKKESFPLTVTSAQKNPTAFYLCASSLTGDNEQFFGPGTRLTVL.

The CDR3 DNA reads TGTGCCAGCAGCTTAGCGGGGAAATACTACGAGCAGTACTTC. It yields the protein CASSLAGKYYEQYF. This chain links TRBV7-8 with TRBJ2-7; no reliable D call. Per the germline V gene, CDR1 is SGHVS and CDR2 is FQNEAQ. The V end was cut by 0 bases, the J end by 3 bases, with 9 bases between. CDR3 length equals 14 residues.

The chain links TRBV19 to TRBJ2-7; 11 bases are shared with TRBD2. V lost 1 base, J lost 7 bases, and 6 bases stayed unmatched. Germline V gene lookup returns CDR1 LNHDA and CDR2 SQIVND (reference sequence). The CDR3 is made up of 15 amino acids. In DNA, the CDR3 is TGTGCCAGTAGTATAGTAGCGGGAGGGCCGGGTGAGCAGTACTTC. This gives the protein CASSIVAGGPGEQYF.

CDR3 loop: CASSSAGDGYTF. As DNA, the CDR3 is TGTGCCAGCAGTAGTGCAGGGGATGGCTACACCTTC. The rearrangement joins TRBV28 to TRBJ1-2; possibly TRBD1 for D (6 bases). V lost 5 bases, J lost 6 bases, and 10 bases lay in between. The CDR3 covers 12 residues. Germline values: CDR1 MDHEN, CDR2 SYDVKM.

The chain is built from TRBV2 and TRBJ2-5; TRBD2 matches at 10 bases. This CDR3 spans 16 amino acids. CDR1 is SNHLY, CDR2 FYNNEI, per germline. V shed 5 bases, J shed 4 bases, and the junction held 10 bases outside the gene matches. CDR3 amino acids: CASSTLAGDPAETQYF. DNA of the CDR3: TGTGCCAGCAGTACTCTAGCGGGAGACCCGGCAGAGACCCAGTACTTC.

For this clone: Other DNA sequences in this specimen translate into the identical CDR3. The V call is TRBV5-1, the J call TRBJ2-5; TRBD2 matches at 7 bases. V shed 0 bases and J 3 bases; nucleotides not matched to a gene: 5. Germline assignment: CDR1 SGHRS and CDR2 YFSETQ. The CDR3 extends over 15 amino acids. The DNA of the CDR3 is TGCGCCAGCAGCTTGGCCCGGGAGGTTAAAGAGACCCAGTACTTC. As protein: CASSLAREVKETQYF.